The present T cell receptor (beta chain) was sequenced within a study of cytomegalovirus exposure and HLA in healthy donors. Overall study: Ancestry clustering placed more than 80% of over 300 genotyped donors in the Caucasian-associated cluster.

V lost 6 bases, J lost 0 bases, and 4 bases stayed unmatched. The length of the CDR3 is 15 residues. CDR1 is MNHNS and CDR2 is SASEGT in the germline V gene. About this clone itself: Its antigen is still unknown.

Study findings and constraints: Reports described diagnosis of cytomegalovirus status by the classifier as highly specific and sensitive.

PCR was performed using 60 Vbeta and 13 Jbeta primers. Generated by immunoSEQ multiplex PCR, the TCRdb table keeps only in-frame clones and is missing some. The data contain about 160,000 clones, approximately 81% of them singletons. This chain links TRBV6-1 with TRBJ1-3, with 8 bases lining up with TRBD1. Sequencing used PBMCs. This sequence was found in a man between 45 and 60 years old in good health and CMV-seropositive. CDR3 nucleotide sequence: TGTGCCAGCAGGGGGGACAGGAGCTCTGGAAACACCATATATTTT. The encoded protein is CASRGDRSSGNTIYF.